The present T cell receptor beta chain was sequenced within a study of cytomegalovirus exposure and HLA in healthy donors. General observations from the study: Reportedly, cytomegalovirus status was diagnosed with high sensitivity and specificity.

J lost 5 bases, V lost 7 bases, and 7 bases had no gene match. Germline loops: CDR1 MNHNS, CDR2 SASEGT. This CDR3 comprises 14 residues. The study ran its PCR with 60 Vbeta and 13 Jbeta primers. TCRdb's table, derived via immunoSEQ multiplex PCR, lists solely in-frame clones and lacks some. The sample yields 150,000 to 200,000 clones, approximately 71% seen once. Notes on this clone: What it recognizes is unknown.

This sequence was found in a woman aged 18-30 years in good health and CMV-seropositive. The sample was PBMCs. The rearrangement links TRBV6-1 to TRBJ2-5; 10 nucleotides match TRBD2. CDR3 sequence: CASMPAGGRETQYF. The CDR3 region has the DNA TGTGCCAGCATGCCAGCGGGGGGGCGGGAGACCCAGTACTTC.